This is a list of T cell receptor beta chains from one sample in a study of regulatory T cells. This table comes from immunoSEQ multiplex PCR, and its TCRdb copy is limited to in-frame clones, with some not included. The data hold 30,000 to 40,000 clones, with over 90% observed a single time. The sample comprised conventional CD4+ T cells sorted from blood. The receptors were gathered from a child aged 2 to 10 with CD3G deficiency. Each CDR3 is given with its conserved first and last residue. The D gene is left open where the match is weak. Expanded clones are given a class, and other clones once, few, many or no size at all.

>TRBV7-9|.|TRBJ1-1|.
TGTGCCAGCAGCTCACAGGGGAACACTGAAGCTTTCTTT
CASSSQGNTEAFF
>TRBV28|.|TRBJ1-5|.
TGTGCCAGCAGTTTACTGCTTTCACGAGATCAGCCCCAGCATTTT
CASSLLLSRDQPQHF
>TRBV28|.|TRBJ2-1|.
TGTGCCAGCAGTTTAAGGCATGAGCAGTTCTTC
CASSLRHEQFF
>TRBV28|.|TRBJ2-7|.
TGTGCCAGCAGGCGAGAGGGCTCGAAGTCCTACGAGCAGTACTTC
CASRREGSKSYEQYF
>TRBV28|.|TRBJ2-7|.
TGTGCCAGCAGTTTGTCCTGGTCCGAGCAGTACTTC
CASSLSWSEQYF
>TRBV28|.|TRBJ2-7|.
TGTGCCAGCAGTTTAAAGACACTCGAGAGGAAGAAGCAGTACTTC
CASSLKTLERKKQYF
>TRBV28|TRBD1|TRBJ2-7|.
TGTGCCAGCAGCTCTCCCCCCCAGGGGGCCTACGAGCAGTACTTC
CASSSPPQGAYEQYF
>TRBV18|.|TRBJ1-3|.
TGTGCCAGCTCACCAATCCCCAGGAGCTCTGGAAACACCATATATTTT
CASSPIPRSSGNTIYF
>TRBV25-1|.|TRBJ1-5|.
TGTGCCAGGACAACCACCGGGACACTCGATCAGCCCCAGCATTTT
CARTTTGTLDQPQHF
>TRBV19|TRBD2|TRBJ2-2|.
TGTGCCAGTGGGACTAGCGGGAACACCGGGGAGCTGTTTTTT
CASGTSGNTGELFF
>TRBV19|.|TRBJ1-5|.
TGTGCCAGTAGTAGAGAGGGGGTCCTTAGCAATCAGCCCCAGCATTTT
CASSREGVLSNQPQHF
>TRBV6-1|.|TRBJ2-3|.
TGTGCCAGCAGTGAAGTGGGAACGCAGTATTTT
CASSEVGTQYF
>TRBV5-1|.|TRBJ2-7|.
TGCGCCAGCAGCGTATTATCAGGGAGCTCCTACGAGCAGTACTTC
CASSVLSGSSYEQYF
>TRBV5-1|.|TRBJ2-5|once
TGCGCCAGCAGCTTCGGACTGGGGAAAGAGACCCAGTACTTC
CASSFGLGKETQYF
>TRBV27|TRBD2|TRBJ2-7|.
TGTGCCAGCAGACGTAGCGGGGGAGGTGGGGAGCAGTACTTC
CASRRSGGGGEQYF
>TRBV5-1|.|TRBJ2-2|.
TGCGCCAGCAGTCCCGGGGTGAACACCGGGGAGCTGTTTTTT
CASSPGVNTGELFF
>TRBV18|TRBD2|TRBJ2-3|.
TGTGCCAGCTCACCGAAGGCGGGAGGCCGGGGGAATACGCAGTATTTT
CASSPKAGGRGNTQYF
>TRBV11-3|.|TRBJ2-2|few
TGTGCCAGCAGCATCGGGGGCCCCTATACCGGGGAGCTGTTTTTT
CASSIGGPYTGELFF
>TRBV28|TRBD2|TRBJ2-7|.
TGTGCCAGCACTTCGGGTCGACTAGCGGGATCCTACGAGCAGTACTTC
CASTSGRLAGSYEQYF
>TRBV28|.|TRBJ1-2|.
TGTGCCAGCAAGCGAGGGTCGCGATTTGGCTACACCTTC
CASKRGSRFGYTF
>TRBV6-5|TRBD1|TRBJ2-5|.
TGTGCCAGCAGTTCCTCGGGACAGGGGCGAGAGACCCAGTACTTC
CASSSSGQGRETQYF
>TRBV6-1|.|TRBJ1-3|.
TGTGCCAGCAGTGAAGCTTGGACAGCCAGAAACACCATATATTTT
CASSEAWTARNTIYF
>TRBV28|.|TRBJ1-3|.
TGTGCCAGCAGTTTATCAGGGTATAGAAACACCATATATTTT
CASSLSGYRNTIYF
>TRBV27|TRBD2|TRBJ2-7|once
TGTGCCAGCAGTTTAGCGGGGGGGCGGAACGAGCAGTACTTC
CASSLAGGRNEQYF
>TRBV6-1|.|TRBJ2-7|once
TGTGCCAGCAGTGAAGCGCGCCGCGAGAGATACGAGCAGTACTTC
CASSEARRERYEQYF
>TRBV28|TRBD1|TRBJ1-5|few
TGTGCCAGCAGTGGATGGGGGACAGGGGCCAATCAGCCCCAGCATTTT
CASSGWGTGANQPQHF
>TRBV28|.|TRBJ1-4|.
TGTGCCAGCAGTCCGATACGGAGCTTTACTGAAAAACTGTTTTTT
CASSPIRSFTEKLFF
>TRBV5-1|.|TRBJ2-3|once
TGCGCCAGCAGCTTGGTCCCTACGGCGGGAGATACGCAGTATTTT
CASSLVPTAGDTQYF
>TRBV7-8|.|TRBJ2-6|.
TGTGCCAGCAGCTTAGGTGCAGGGGACAACGTCCTGACTTTC
CASSLGAGDNVLTF
>TRBV6-1|.|TRBJ2-7|once
TGTGCCAGCAGTGGCAGCTACGAGCAGTACTTC
CASSGSYEQYF
>TRBV6-1|TRBD1|TRBJ2-7|.
TGTGCCAGCAGTGAAGGGGACAGGGGGGAGTACGAGCAGTACTTC
CASSEGDRGEYEQYF
>TRBV28|.|TRBJ1-5|.
TGTGCCAGCAGTTTCTTTTATCAGCCCCAGCATTTT
CASSFFYQPQHF
>TRBV19|.|TRBJ2-1|.
TGTGCCAGTAGAATAAGGAGCACCGACAATGAGCAGTTCTTC
CASRIRSTDNEQFF
>TRBV28|TRBD2|TRBJ2-4|once
TGTGCCAGCAGTGGGAGCGGGAGGGCCCCTTCGGCCAAAAACATTCAGTACTTC
CASSGSGRAPSAKNIQYF
>TRBV28|.|TRBJ1-6|.
TGTGCCAGCAGCCCCGGGGGTTCACCCCTCCACTTT
CASSPGGSPLHF
>TRBV21-1|.|TRBJ2-7|.
TGTGCCAGCAGCACCTACGAGCAGTACTTC
CASSTYEQYF
>TRBV28|TRBD1|TRBJ1-1|.
TGTGCCAGCAGCCAAGGACAGGGGGTAGCTTTCTTT
CASSQGQGVAFF
>TRBV6-1|TRBD1|TRBJ1-1|.
TGTGCCAGCAGTGCACAACAGGGGGGGACTGAAGCTTTCTTT
CASSAQQGGTEAFF
>TRBV5-1|TRBD2|TRBJ2-1|once
TGCGCCAGCAGCTTGGCAGCGGGGTCCTACAATGAGCAGTTCTTC
CASSLAAGSYNEQFF
>TRBV10-3|TRBD2|TRBJ2-7|.
TGTGCCATCAGTGAAGGGACTAGCGGGAGCTCCTACGAGCAGTACTTC
CAISEGTSGSSYEQYF
>TRBV18|.|TRBJ1-1|.
TGTGCCAGCTCGACCGGCATATCGGACACTGAAGCTTTCTTT
CASSTGISDTEAFF
>TRBV28|TRBD2|TRBJ2-1|.
TGTGCCAGCAGTTTGGGGACTAGCGTTCTGAATGAGCAGTTCTTC
CASSLGTSVLNEQFF
>TRBV28|TRBD1|TRBJ1-1|once
TGTGCCAGCAGTCCGGGGGACAGGGGTAGAAGAGAAGCTTTCTTT
CASSPGDRGRREAFF
>TRBV5-1|.|TRBJ1-2|once
TGCGCCAGCAGCTTGAACGCAGGGCTGGGCTACACCTTC
CASSLNAGLGYTF
>TRBV28|TRBD1|TRBJ2-7|few
TGTGCCAGCAGTTGGTTGAGACAGGGGGCGAAAGAGCAGTACTTC
CASSWLRQGAKEQYF
>TRBV28|.|TRBJ2-2|.
TGTGCCAGCAGTCCCCCGGGGAACACCGGGGAGCTGTTTTTT
CASSPPGNTGELFF
>TRBV28|.|TRBJ1-2|.
TGTGCCAGCAGTTCCGGGCCCCGTTATGGCTACACCTTC
CASSSGPRYGYTF
>TRBV7-2|.|TRBJ2-7|.
TGTGCCAGCAGCCCGGGACTCCAAAGCTCCTACGGGCAGTACTTC
CASSPGLQSSYGQYF
>TRBV6-1|.|TRBJ1-5|few
TGTGCCAGCAGTGCCGGGAGGGGCAATCAGCCCCAGCATTTT
CASSAGRGNQPQHF
>TRBV21-1|.|TRBJ2-7|.
TGTGCCAGCAGCAAAGGGGACACGGCGATTGGGGGATTCTCCTACGAGCAGTACTTC
CASSKGDTAIGGFSYEQYF
>TRBV28|TRBD1|TRBJ2-1|.
TGTGCCAGCAGCCTAGGGGGACAGGGGGGAGAAGAGCAGTTCTTC
CASSLGGQGGEEQFF
>TRBV5-1|.|TRBJ2-3|.
TGCGCCAGCAGCTTGGGGCCTGGGGGGGCCGGCACAGATACGCAGTATTTT
CASSLGPGGAGTDTQYF
>TRBV9|TRBD2|TRBJ2-1|.
TGTGCCAGCAGCGCGTTAGCGGGAGGTACATACAATGAGCAGTTCTTC
CASSALAGGTYNEQFF
>TRBV30|.|TRBJ2-7|.
TGTGCCTGGAGTGATGGGGCAGCATACGAGCAGTACTTC
CAWSDGAAYEQYF
>TRBV5-1|.|TRBJ1-2|.
TGCGCCAGCAGCTTGGAGACAGGATCTCTTGGCTACACCTTC
CASSLETGSLGYTF
>TRBV7-9|.|TRBJ1-1|.
TGTGCCAGCAGGGCACAAGGTAACACTGAAGCTTTCTTT
CASRAQGNTEAFF